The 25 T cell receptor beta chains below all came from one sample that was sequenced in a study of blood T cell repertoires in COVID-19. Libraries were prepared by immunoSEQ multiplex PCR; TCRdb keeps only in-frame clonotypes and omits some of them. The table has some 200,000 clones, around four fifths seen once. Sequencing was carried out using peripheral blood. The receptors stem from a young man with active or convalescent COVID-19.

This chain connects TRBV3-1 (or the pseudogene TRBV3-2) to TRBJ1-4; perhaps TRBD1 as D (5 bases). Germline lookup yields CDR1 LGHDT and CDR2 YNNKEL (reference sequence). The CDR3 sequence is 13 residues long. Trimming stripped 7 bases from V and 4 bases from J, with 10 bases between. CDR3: CASTSGFNEKLFF. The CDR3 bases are TGTGCCAGCACCTCAGGGTTTAATGAAAAACTGTTTTTT.

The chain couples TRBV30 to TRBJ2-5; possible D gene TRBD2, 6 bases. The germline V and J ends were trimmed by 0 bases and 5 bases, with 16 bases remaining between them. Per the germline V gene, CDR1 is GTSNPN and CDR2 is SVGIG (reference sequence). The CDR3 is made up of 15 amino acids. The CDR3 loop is CAWSVPPPAGETQYF. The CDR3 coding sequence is TGTGCCTGGAGTGTACCCCCCCCCGCGGGGGAGACCCAGTACTTC.

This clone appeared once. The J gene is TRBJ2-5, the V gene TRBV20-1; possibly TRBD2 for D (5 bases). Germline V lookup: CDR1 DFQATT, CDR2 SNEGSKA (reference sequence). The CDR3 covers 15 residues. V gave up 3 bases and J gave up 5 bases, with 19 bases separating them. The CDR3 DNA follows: TGCAGTGCTAGTGATGCCGACGAGGGCAGTGAGACCCAGTACTTC. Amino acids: CSASDADEGSETQYF.

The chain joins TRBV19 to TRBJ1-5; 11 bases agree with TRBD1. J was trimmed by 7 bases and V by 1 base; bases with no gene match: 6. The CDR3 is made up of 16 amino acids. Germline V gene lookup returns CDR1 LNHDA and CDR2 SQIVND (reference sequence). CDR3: CASSIAWTGGGQPQHF. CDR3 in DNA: TGTGCCAGTAGTATAGCGTGGACAGGGGGCGGGCAGCCCCAGCATTTT.

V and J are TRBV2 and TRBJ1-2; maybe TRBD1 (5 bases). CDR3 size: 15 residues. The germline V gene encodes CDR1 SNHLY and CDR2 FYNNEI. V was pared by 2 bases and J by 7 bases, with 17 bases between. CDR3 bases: TGTGCCAGCAGTGAACGGGCAGGGCCCTTTGGTGGCTACACCTTC. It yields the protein CASSERAGPFGGYTF.

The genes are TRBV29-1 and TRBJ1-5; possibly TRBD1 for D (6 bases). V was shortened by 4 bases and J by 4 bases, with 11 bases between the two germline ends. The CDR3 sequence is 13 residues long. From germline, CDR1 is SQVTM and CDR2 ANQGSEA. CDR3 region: CSVAGQMNQPQHF. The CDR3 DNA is TGCAGCGTTGCGGGACAAATGAATCAGCCCCAGCATTTT. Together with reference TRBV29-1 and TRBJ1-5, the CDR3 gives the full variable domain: SAVISQKPSRDICQRGTSLTIQCQVDSQVTMMFWYRQQPGQSLTLIATANQGSEATYESGFVIDKFPISRPNLTFSTLTVSNMSPEDSSIYLCSVAGQMNQPQHFGDGTRLSIL.

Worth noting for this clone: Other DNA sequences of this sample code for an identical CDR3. CDR3 in DNA: TGTGCCAGCAGCCCGTCTGTAAATCAGCCCCAGCATTTT. Residues: CASSPSVNQPQHF. The chain has TRBV14 and TRBJ1-5; D is ambiguous. V was trimmed by 4 bases and J by 4 bases, leaving 8 bases between them. Germline values: CDR1 SGHDN, CDR2 FVKESK. CDR3 size: 13 residues.

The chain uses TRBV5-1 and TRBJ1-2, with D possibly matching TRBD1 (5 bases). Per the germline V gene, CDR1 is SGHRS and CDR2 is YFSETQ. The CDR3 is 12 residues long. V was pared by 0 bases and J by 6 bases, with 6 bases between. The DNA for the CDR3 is TGCGCCAGCAGCTTGGCAGGGAATGGCTACACCTTC. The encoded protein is CASSLAGNGYTF.

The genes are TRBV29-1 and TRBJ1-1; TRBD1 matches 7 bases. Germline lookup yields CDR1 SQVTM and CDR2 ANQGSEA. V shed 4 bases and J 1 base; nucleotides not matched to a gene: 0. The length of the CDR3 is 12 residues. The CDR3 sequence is CSVGQGNTEAFF. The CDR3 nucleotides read TGCAGCGTTGGACAGGGGAACACTGAAGCTTTCTTT.

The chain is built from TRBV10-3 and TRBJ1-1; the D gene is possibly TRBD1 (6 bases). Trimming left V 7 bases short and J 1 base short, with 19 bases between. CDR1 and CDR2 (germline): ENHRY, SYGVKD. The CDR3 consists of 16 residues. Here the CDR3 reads CAIKGGQGETNTEAFF. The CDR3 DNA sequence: TGTGCCATCAAGGGGGGGCAGGGTGAGACGAACACTGAAGCTTTCTTT.

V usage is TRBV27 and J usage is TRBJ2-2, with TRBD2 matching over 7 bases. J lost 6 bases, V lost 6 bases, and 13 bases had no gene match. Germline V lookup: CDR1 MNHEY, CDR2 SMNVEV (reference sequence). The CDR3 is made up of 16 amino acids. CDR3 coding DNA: TGTGCCAGCAGCCCCTGGGAGGGAAAAGGCGCCGGGGAGCTGTTTTTT. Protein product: CASSPWEGKGAGELFF.

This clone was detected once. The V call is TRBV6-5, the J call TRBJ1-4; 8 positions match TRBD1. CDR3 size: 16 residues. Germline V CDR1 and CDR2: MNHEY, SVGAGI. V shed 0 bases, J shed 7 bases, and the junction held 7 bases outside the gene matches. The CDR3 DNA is TGTGCCAGCAGTTACTCTCCAGGGGGCGCGGGTGAAAAACTGTTTTTT. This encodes CASSYSPGGAGEKLFF.

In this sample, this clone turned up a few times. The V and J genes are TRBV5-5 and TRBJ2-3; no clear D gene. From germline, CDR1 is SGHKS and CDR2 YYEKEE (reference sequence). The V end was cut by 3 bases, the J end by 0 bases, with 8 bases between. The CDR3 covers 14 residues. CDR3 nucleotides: TGTGCCAGCAGCTCACTGACTAGCACAGATACGCAGTATTTT. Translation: CASSSLTSTDTQYF. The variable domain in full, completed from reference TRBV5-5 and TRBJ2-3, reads DAGVTQSPTHLIKTRGQQVTLRCSPISGHKSVSWYQQVLGQGPQFIFQYYEKEERGRGNFPDRFSARQFPNYSSELNVNALLLGDSALYLCASSSLTSTDTQYFGPGTRLTVL.

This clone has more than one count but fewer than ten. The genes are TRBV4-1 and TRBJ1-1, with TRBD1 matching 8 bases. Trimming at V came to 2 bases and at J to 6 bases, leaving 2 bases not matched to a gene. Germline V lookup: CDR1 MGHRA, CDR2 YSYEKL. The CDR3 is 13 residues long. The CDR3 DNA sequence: TGCGCCAGCAGCCAACCACAGGGGGCTGAAGCTTTCTTT. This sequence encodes CASSQPQGAEAFF.

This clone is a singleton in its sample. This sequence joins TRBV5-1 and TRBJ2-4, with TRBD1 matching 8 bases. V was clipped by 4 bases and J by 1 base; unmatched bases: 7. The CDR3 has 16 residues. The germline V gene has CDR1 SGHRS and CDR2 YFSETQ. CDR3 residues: CASSLWTGMAKNIQYF. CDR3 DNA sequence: TGCGCCAGCAGCCTATGGACAGGGATGGCCAAAAACATTCAGTACTTC.

The DNA of the CDR3 is TGCGCCAGCAGCTCGGGGAACACTGAAGCTTTCTTT. It is translated as CASSSGNTEAFF. This chain joins TRBV5-1 and TRBJ1-1, with no clear D. V lost 3 bases and J 1 base, leaving 4 bases between the germline ends. Germline CDR1 and CDR2: SGHRS and YFSETQ. The CDR3 consists of 12 residues. The full variable domain, its missing parts supplied by reference TRBV5-1 and TRBJ1-1, is KAGVTQTPRYLIKTRGQQVTLSCSPISGHRSVSWYQQTPGQGLQFLFEYFSETQRNKGNFPGRFSGRQFSNSRSEMNVSTLELGDSALYLCASSSGNTEAFFGQGTRLTVV.

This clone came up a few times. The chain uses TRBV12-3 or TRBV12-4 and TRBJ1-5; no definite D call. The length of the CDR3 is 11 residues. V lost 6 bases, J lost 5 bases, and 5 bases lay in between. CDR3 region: CASSYDQPQHF. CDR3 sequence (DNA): TGTGCCAGCAGCTATGATCAGCCCCAGCATTTT.

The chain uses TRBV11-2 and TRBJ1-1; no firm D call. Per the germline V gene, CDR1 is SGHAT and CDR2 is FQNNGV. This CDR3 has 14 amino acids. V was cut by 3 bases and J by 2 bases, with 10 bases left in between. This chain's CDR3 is CASSFDSGNTEAFF. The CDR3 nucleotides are TGTGCCAGCAGCTTTGACTCGGGAAACACTGAAGCTTTCTTT.

CDR3 sequence: CASSESTSGGHYEQYF. The CDR3 nucleotides read TGCGCCAGCAGTGAGTCGACTAGCGGGGGCCACTACGAGCAGTACTTC. V and J are TRBV10-1 and TRBJ2-7, with 12 positions matching TRBD2. Germline-derived CDR1 and CDR2 are WNHNN and SYGVQD (reference sequence). This CDR3 has 16 residues. V lost 0 bases to trimming and J lost 3 bases; unmatched junction nucleotides: 3.

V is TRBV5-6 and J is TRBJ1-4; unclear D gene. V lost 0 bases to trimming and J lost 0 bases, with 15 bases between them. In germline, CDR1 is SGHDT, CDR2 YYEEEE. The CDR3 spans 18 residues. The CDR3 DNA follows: TGTGCCAGCAGCTTGGGAGGGAAGGAGCTTGCAACTAATGAAAAACTGTTTTTT. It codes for CASSLGGKELATNEKLFF.

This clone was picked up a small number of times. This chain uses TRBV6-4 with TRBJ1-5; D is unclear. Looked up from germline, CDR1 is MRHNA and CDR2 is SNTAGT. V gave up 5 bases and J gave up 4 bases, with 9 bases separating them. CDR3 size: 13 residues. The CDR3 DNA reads TGTGCCAGCAGTCAACAAGTAAATCAGCCCCAGCATTTT. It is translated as CASSQQVNQPQHF.

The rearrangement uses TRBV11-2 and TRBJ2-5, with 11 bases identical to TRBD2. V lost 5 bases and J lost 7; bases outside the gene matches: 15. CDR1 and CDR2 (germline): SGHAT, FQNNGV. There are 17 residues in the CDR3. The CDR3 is CASSPQSSGGARSTQYF. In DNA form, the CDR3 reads TGTGCCAGCAGCCCTCAGAGTAGCGGGGGGGCCAGATCGACCCAGTACTTC.

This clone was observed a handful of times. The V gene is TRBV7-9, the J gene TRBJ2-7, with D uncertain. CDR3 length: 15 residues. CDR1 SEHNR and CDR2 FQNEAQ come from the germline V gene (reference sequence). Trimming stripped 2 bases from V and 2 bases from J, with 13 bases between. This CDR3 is CASSLSSTTTYEQYF. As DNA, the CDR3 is TGTGCCAGCAGCTTATCCTCTACCACTACCTACGAGCAGTACTTC. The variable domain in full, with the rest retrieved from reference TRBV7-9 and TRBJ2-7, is DTGVSQNPRHKITKRGQNVTFRCDPISEHNRLYWYRQTLGQGPEFLTYFQNEAQLEKSRLLSDRFSAERPKGSFSTLEIQRTEQGDSAMYLCASSLSSTTTYEQYFGPGTRLTVT.

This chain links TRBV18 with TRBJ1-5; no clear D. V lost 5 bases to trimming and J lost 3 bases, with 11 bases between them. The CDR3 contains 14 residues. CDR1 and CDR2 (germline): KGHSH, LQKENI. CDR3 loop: CASSSDGDNQPQHF. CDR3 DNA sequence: TGTGCCAGCTCAAGCGACGGCGACAATCAGCCCCAGCATTTT.

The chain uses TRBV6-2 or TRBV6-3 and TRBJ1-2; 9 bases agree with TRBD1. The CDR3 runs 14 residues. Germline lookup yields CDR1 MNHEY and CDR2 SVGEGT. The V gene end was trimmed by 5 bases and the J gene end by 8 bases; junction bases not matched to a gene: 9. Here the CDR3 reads CASSLGTGMSGYTF. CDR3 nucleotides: TGTGCCAGCAGTCTTGGGACAGGGATGTCCGGCTACACCTTC.